A selection of T cell receptor beta chains follows, all from one sample in a study of blood T cell repertoires in COVID-19. Clones were read by immunoSEQ multiplex PCR, and TCRdb kept only the in-frame ones, dropping some. The table shows a few hundred thousand clones, with around nine tenths occurring only once. Sequenced input: peripheral blood. The source of these receptors is a man aged 40-50 years who had recovered from COVID-19. CDR3s include the opening cysteine and the closing phenylalanine or tryptophan. D genes are given only for firm matches. Size is stated for part of the rows, as once, few or many counts, or as a class when the clone is expanded.

>-|TRBV30|TRBJ2-6|TRBD1
CAWGQGIFSGANVLTF
TGTGCCTGGGGACAGGGGATTTTTTCTGGGGCCAACGTCCTGACTTTC
>-|TRBV5-1|TRBJ2-5|-
CASSLTGTQETQYF
TGCGCCAGCAGCTTGACAGGGACCCAGGAGACCCAGTACTTC
>-|TRBV7-9|TRBJ2-1|-
CASSLELSSYNEQFF
TGTGCCAGCAGCTTAGAACTGAGCTCCTACAATGAGCAGTTCTTC
>-|TRBV4-2|TRBJ2-2|-
CASSQEREPRLFF
TGTGCCAGCAGCCAAGAGAGAGAACCGAGGCTGTTTTTT
>once|TRBV27|TRBJ1-1|-
CASSRGSNTEAFF
TGTGCCAGTTCTCGGGGGTCGAACACTGAAGCTTTCTTT
>once|TRBV2|TRBJ1-5|-
CASSGGTYQPQHF
TGTGCCAGCAGTGGCGGGACCTATCAGCCCCAGCATTTT
>-|TRBV19|TRBJ2-1|-
CASKQTVSSYNEQFF
TGTGCCAGTAAACAGACGGTTAGCTCCTACAATGAGCAGTTCTTC
>-|TRBV19|TRBJ2-7|-
CASRDNGGHSYEQYF
TGTGCCAGTAGAGATAACGGGGGGCACTCCTACGAGCAGTACTTC
>-|TRBV11-2|TRBJ2-5|-
CASSHSGETQYF
TGTGCCAGCAGCCATTCCGGGGAGACCCAGTACTTC
>-|TRBV9|TRBJ2-7|-
CASSVGGSEQYF
TGTGCCAGCAGCGTAGGAGGCAGCGAGCAGTACTTC
>-|TRBV7-8|TRBJ2-1|-
CASSLSRDGNEQFF
TGTGCCAGCAGCTTATCGCGGGATGGCAATGAGCAGTTCTTC
>-|TRBV27|TRBJ2-1|-
CASNQGGAYNEQFF
TGTGCCAGCAACCAGGGAGGAGCGTACAATGAGCAGTTCTTC
>-|TRBV18|TRBJ2-2|-
CASSPLAGELFF
TGTGCCAGCTCACCGCTAGCTGGGGAGCTGTTTTTT
>-|TRBV7-2|TRBJ1-6|TRBD1
CASSLDRGQNSPLHF
TGTGCCAGCAGCCTCGACAGGGGGCAAAATTCACCCCTCCACTTT
>-|TRBV5-4|TRBJ1-2|-
CASSALVNSYGYTF
TGTGCCAGCAGCGCGCTTGTCAACAGCTATGGCTACACCTTC
>-|TRBV27|TRBJ2-4|TRBD2
CASSPGLVSIQYF
TGTGCCAGCAGCCCGGGACTAGTATCCATTCAGTACTTC
>-|TRBV19|TRBJ2-3|TRBD2
CASSNRRLAGGRDTQYF
TGTGCCAGTAGCAACCGACGACTAGCGGGGGGGCGAGATACGCAGTATTTT
>-|TRBV14|TRBJ2-1|-
CASSQVGARRMGNEQFF
TGTGCCAGCAGCCAAGTAGGGGCGAGGAGAATGGGAAATGAGCAGTTCTTC
>-|TRBV6-1|TRBJ1-1|TRBD1
CASSEATGRNTEAFF
TGTGCCAGCAGTGAAGCGACAGGGAGGAACACTGAAGCTTTCTTT
>-|TRBV4-3|TRBJ2-7|-
CASSQELGRTSYEQYF
TGCGCCAGCAGCCAAGAACTAGGGCGGACCTCCTACGAGCAGTACTTC
>-|TRBV9|TRBJ2-5|-
CASSVGTRPQETQYF
TGTGCCAGCAGCGTAGGAACTCGCCCCCAAGAGACCCAGTACTTC
>-|TRBV3-1/TRBV3-2|TRBJ1-6|-
CASSPRQNSPLHF
TGTGCCAGCAGCCCCCGACAGAATTCACCCCTCCACTTT
>many|TRBV6-2/TRBV6-3|TRBJ2-4|TRBD1
CASSPPPGQGAHQNIQYF
TGTGCCAGCAGTCCACCCCCGGGACAGGGGGCGCATCAAAACATTCAGTACTTC
>-|TRBV5-1|TRBJ1-1|TRBD1
CASSPTGQGAAAFF
TGCGCCAGCAGCCCGACCGGACAGGGAGCAGCAGCTTTCTTT
>-|TRBV21-1|TRBJ1-5|-
CASSRAWTLGDNQPQHF
TGTGCCAGCAGCAGGGCCTGGACATTAGGTGACAATCAGCCCCAGCATTTT
>-|TRBV5-1|TRBJ2-3|TRBD2
CASSQAGYDTQYF
TGCGCCAGCAGCCAAGCGGGATATGATACGCAGTATTTT
>-|TRBV7-9|TRBJ2-5|-
CASSLVGQGKQGETQYF
TGTGCCAGCAGCTTAGTCGGCCAGGGCAAACAGGGTGAGACCCAGTACTTC
>-|TRBV4-1|TRBJ1-3|-
CASSQDFAVSGNTIYF
TGCGCCAGCAGCCAAGATTTTGCGGTCTCTGGAAACACCATATATTTT
>-|TRBV5-4|TRBJ2-5|-
CASSTSGRETQYF
TGTGCCAGCAGCACCTCCGGTCGAGAGACCCAGTACTTC
>-|TRBV27|TRBJ1-3|-
CASKPNPGRGNTIYF
TGTGCCAGCAAACCTAACCCTGGGAGGGGAAACACCATATATTTT
>-|TRBV6-5|TRBJ1-2|-
CASRPGPANYGYTF
TGTGCCAGCAGACCCGGTCCTGCGAACTATGGCTACACCTTC
>-|TRBV5-4|TRBJ2-7|TRBD2
CASSSTRLAGATYEQYF
TGTGCCAGCAGCTCTACTAGACTAGCGGGGGCAACCTACGAGCAGTACTTC
>-|TRBV7-8|TRBJ2-4|TRBD1
CASSPTTGLTKNIQYF
TGTGCCAGCAGCCCGACGACAGGGCTGACCAAAAACATTCAGTACTTC
>-|TRBV6-5|TRBJ2-7|TRBD2
CASSYSRLAGVFEQYF
TGTGCCAGCAGTTACTCGAGACTAGCGGGAGTTTTCGAGCAGTACTTC
>-|TRBV12-5|TRBJ1-5|-
CASVPAGGGNQPQHF
TGTGCTAGTGTTCCGGCGGGGGGCGGAAATCAGCCCCAGCATTTT
>-|TRBV7-9|TRBJ2-1|TRBD2
CAIPSGGARNEQFF
TGTGCCATCCCTTCGGGGGGGGCCCGGAATGAGCAGTTCTTC
>-|TRBV5-1|TRBJ2-5|-
CASSLLVSAGQETQYF
TGCGCCAGCAGCTTGTTGGTCTCGGCAGGGCAAGAGACCCAGTACTTC
>-|TRBV6-1|TRBJ2-3|TRBD2
CASSDPTSGISSDTQYF
TGTGCCAGCAGTGATCCCACTAGCGGGATATCTTCAGATACGCAGTATTTT
>-|TRBV9|TRBJ2-2|TRBD2
CASRRTSGGTGELFF
TGTGCCAGCAGAAGGACTAGCGGGGGTACCGGGGAGCTGTTTTTT
>once|TRBV14|TRBJ1-2|-
CASSQERGGYGYTF
TGTGCCAGCAGCCAAGAACGGGGAGGGTATGGCTACACCTTC